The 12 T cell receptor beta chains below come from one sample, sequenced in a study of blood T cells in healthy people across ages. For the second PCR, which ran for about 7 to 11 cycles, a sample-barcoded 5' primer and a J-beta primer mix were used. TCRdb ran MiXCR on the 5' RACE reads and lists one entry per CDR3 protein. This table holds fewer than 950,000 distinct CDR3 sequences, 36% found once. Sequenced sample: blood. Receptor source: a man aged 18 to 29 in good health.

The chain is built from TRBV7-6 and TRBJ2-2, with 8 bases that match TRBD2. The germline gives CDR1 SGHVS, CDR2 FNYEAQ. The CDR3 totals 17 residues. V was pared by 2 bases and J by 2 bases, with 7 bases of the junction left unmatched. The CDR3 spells CASSLFSRGANTGELFF. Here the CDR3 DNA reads TGTGCCAGCAGCTTATTTTCGCGGGGGGCCAACACCGGGGAGCTGTTTTTT.

Here the CDR3 reads CASSPLGTIKTDTQYF. CDR3 bases: TGTGCCAGCTCACCACTTGGGACTATAAAAACAGATACGCAGTATTTT. This rearrangement joins TRBV18 to TRBJ2-3; 7 bases map to TRBD2. This CDR3 region has 16 residues. The trim removed 1 base at V and 3 bases at J, leaving 7 bases unmatched. Germline values: CDR1 KGHSH, CDR2 LQKENI.

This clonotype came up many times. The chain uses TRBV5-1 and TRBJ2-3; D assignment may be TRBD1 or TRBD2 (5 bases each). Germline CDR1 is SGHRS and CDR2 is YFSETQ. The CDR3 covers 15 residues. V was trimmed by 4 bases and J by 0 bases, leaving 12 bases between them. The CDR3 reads CASSQGTASTDTQYF. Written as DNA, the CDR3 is TGCGCCAGCAGCCAAGGGACGGCTAGCACAGATACGCAGTATTTT.

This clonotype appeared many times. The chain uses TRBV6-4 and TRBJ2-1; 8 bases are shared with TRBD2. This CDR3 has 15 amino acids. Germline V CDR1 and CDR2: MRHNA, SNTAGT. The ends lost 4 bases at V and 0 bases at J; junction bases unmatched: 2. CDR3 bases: TGTGCCAGCAGTGTCCTAGCGGGCTCCTACAATGAGCAGTTCTTC. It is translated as CASSVLAGSYNEQFF.

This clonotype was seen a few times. The DNA of the CDR3 is TGTGCCTGGAGGCAGGGCTTCTACGAGCAGTACTTC. Translated, it gives CAWRQGFYEQYF. The genes are TRBV30 and TRBJ2-7, with a possible D match to TRBD1 (5 bases). V was trimmed by 3 bases and J by 3 bases, leaving 9 bases between them. The CDR3 is made up of 12 amino acids. CDR1 is GTSNPN and CDR2 is SVGIG in the germline V gene (reference sequence).

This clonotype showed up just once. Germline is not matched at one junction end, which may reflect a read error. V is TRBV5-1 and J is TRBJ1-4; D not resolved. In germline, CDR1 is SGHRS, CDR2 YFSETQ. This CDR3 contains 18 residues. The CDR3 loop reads CAGSSDMFRSPTNEKLFF. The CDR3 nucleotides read TGCGCCGGCAGCTCCGATATGTTTAGATCCCCAACTAATGAAAAACTGTTTTTT.

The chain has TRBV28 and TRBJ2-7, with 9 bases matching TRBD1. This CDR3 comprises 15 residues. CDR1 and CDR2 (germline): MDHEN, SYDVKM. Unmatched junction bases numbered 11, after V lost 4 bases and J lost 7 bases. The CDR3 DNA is TGTGCCAGCAGTTCCACGATAACAGGGGGCGGGGAGCAGTACTTC. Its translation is CASSSTITGGGEQYF.

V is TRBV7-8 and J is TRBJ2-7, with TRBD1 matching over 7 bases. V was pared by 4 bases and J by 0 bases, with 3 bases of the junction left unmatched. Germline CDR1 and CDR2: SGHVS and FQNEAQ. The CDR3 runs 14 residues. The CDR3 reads CASSSAGGSYEQYF. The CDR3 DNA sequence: TGTGCCAGCAGCTCAGCAGGGGGCTCCTACGAGCAGTACTTC.

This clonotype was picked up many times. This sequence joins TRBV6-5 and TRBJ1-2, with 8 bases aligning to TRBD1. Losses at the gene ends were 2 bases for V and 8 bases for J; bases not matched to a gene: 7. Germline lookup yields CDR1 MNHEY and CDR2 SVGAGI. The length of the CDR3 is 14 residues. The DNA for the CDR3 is TGTGCCAGCAGTTACACAGGGGGGCTAGAGGGCTACACCTTC. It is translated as CASSYTGGLEGYTF.

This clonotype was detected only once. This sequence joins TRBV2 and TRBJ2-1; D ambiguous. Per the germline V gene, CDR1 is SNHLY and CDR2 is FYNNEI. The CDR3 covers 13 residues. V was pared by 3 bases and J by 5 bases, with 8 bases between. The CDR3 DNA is TGTGCCAGCAGTGATGGTGCGAACAATGAGCAGTTCTTC. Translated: CASSDGANNEQFF.

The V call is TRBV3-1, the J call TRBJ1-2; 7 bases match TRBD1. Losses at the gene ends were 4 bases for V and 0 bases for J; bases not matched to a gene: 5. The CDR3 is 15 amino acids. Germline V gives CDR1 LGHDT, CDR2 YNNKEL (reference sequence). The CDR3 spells CASSPYRGTNYGYTF. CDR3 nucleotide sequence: TGTGCCAGCAGCCCCTACAGGGGAACTAACTATGGCTACACCTTC. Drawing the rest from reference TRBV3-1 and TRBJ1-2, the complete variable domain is DTAVSQTPKYLVTQMGNDKSIKCEQNLGHDTMYWYKQDSKKFLKIMFSYNNKELIINETVPNRFSPKSPDKAHLNLHINSLELGDSAVYFCASSPYRGTNYGYTFGSGTRLTVV.

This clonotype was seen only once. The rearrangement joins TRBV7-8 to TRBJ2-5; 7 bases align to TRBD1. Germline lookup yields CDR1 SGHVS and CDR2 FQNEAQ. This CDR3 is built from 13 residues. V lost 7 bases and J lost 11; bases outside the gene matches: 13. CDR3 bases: TGTGCCAGCAACAGGGGAGAAGGCAATGAGCAGTACTTC. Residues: CASNRGEGNEQYF.